The T cell receptor (beta chain) under discussion was sequenced for a study of T cells in Graves' hyperthyroidism and ophthalmopathy (dated by TCRdb to about 2019). In the study overall: Peripheral blood samples were taken at initial diagnosis, before any treatment was given. TCR V-J signatures able to tell the groups apart were searched for in a discovery cohort of some 100 patients, of whom approximately 40 had Graves' ophthalmopathy and 57 had stable Graves' hyperthyroidism. An independent validation cohort of around 19 hyperthyroidism patients and about 16 patients who later progressed to ophthalmopathy tested prospective prediction of ophthalmopathy. For training and testing, the roughly 93 patients in the discovery cohort were randomly divided in a 7:3 ratio. In several Graves' hyperthyroidism patients, the study also compared T-cell repertoires from thyroid tissue with T-cell repertoires from blood. After blood sampling, hyperthyroidism patients were treated with methimazole at a starting dose of 30 mg daily, and ophthalmopathy patients were treated with high-dose intravenous methylprednisolone. TCR Vbeta CDR3 sequencing of around 130 peripheral blood samples (more than 40 ophthalmopathy, about 74 hyperthyroidism and approximately 17 progressor patients) is reported in the paper.

The cysteine opens and the phenylalanine closes a CDR3 of 14 amino acids. Just CDR3 DNA is preserved here, 42 bases in frame from base 1. According to the germline V gene, CDR1 reads SQVTM and CDR2 reads ANQGSEA. V gives up 3 bases and J gives up 2 bases, and the segment between their germline ends measures 10 bases. The TCR beta CDR3 regions were amplified from the RNA transcripts. For the first round of RT-PCR on the TCR CDR3, the HTBI primer set was used together with the Qiagen OneStep RT-PCR kit. Libraries were constructed in a second round of multiplex PCR, after which size selection and purification were carried out. Sequencing of the libraries was done on an Illumina HiSeq2000 using paired-end 100 bp reads. Per the original workflow: SOAPnuke was used to process the raw data, with reads discarded if the reads contained adapters or uncalled bases, had a mean Phred below 15, or lacked an exact constant-primer or identifier match. High-quality paired reads were merged using COPE v1.2.5, and each unique nucleotide sequence was defined as a clonotype. MiTCR v1.1 was used to align clonotypes to the IMGT TRBV, TRBD and TRBJ reference segments. Only V-J combinations with frequency above 0.0001, covering 99% to 99.2% of repertoires, were analysed. A TCS score was defined as the ratio between F50 (clonal expansion) and ExV (chaos), using BLOSUM62-based TCRdist between CDR3 peptides within each V-J. Welch's t-statistics and random forest reduced 500 to 550 V-J features to about 13, which were used in a naive Bayes classifier (R e1071). Starting from the raw public reads, TCRdb applied fastp trimming at Q25, assembled clones with MiXCR and retained in-frame beta chains. Identical CDR3 protein sequences are pooled into one entry, listed with their most common genes and DNA. These V and J calls rely on TCRdb rather than the paper's analysis. A total of about 620,000 distinct CDR3 sequences appear in this sample, roughly 15% of them only once. The ten largest clones represent about 3.8% of the sample.

This clonotype has a handful of counts. Its antigen is not yet known. No much larger clone exists at a distance of one base, and base qualities are not known. Graves' hyperthyroidism was defined as stable when no progression to ophthalmopathy occurred over 18 months of follow-up. Hyperthyroidism patients were newly diagnosed, had a disease duration of under 2 months, and were aged 18 to 65 years. Any patient with an uncontrolled infection, another autoimmune disease, pregnancy or lactation was excluded. Diagnoses were established on the basis of clinical symptoms, serum thyroxine and TRAb, thyroid ultrasound, and orbital computed tomography. PBMCs were isolated from about 10 ml of fresh peripheral blood by Ficoll-Paque density gradient centrifugation. Total RNA was extracted with Trizol reagent, and quality was checked on an Agilent 2100 Bioanalyzer. General findings and caveats noted by the study authors: Ophthalmopathy was separated from stable hyperthyroidism by a 13 V-J signature model, with approximately 86% sensitivity and 81% to 82% specificity obtained in cross-validation and 80%/75% obtained in testing. Most expanded thyroid clonotypes (frequency above 0.001) were also detected in blood, a finding suggesting that blood repertoires may reflect thyroid immune responses. During validation, the model predicted progression to ophthalmopathy a median of around six months ahead of onset, with more than 60% sensitivity and about 72% specificity. Sample size was not statistically predetermined, and blinding of investigators to group allocation was not performed.

The sequencing input was blood. This sequence originates from a woman in her 30s with Graves' hyperthyroidism. The rearrangement joined TRBV29-1 to TRBJ2-2; TRBD2 is a possible D gene, resting on 7 matching bases. The DNA is as follows: TGCAGCGTTGAGTCGGGGGGCAACACCGGGGAGCTGTTTTTT. Translated, this is CSVESGGNTGELFF.